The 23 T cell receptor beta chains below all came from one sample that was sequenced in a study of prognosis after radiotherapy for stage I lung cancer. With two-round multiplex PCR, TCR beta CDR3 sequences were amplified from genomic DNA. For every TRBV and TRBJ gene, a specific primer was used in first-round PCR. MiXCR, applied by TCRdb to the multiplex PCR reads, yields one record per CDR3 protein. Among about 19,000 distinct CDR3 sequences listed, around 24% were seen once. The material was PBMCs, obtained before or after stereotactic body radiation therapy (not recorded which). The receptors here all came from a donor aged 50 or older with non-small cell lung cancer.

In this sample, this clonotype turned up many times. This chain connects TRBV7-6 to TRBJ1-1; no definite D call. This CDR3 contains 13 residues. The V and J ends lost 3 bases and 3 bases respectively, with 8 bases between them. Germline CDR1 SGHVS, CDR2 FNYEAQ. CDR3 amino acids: CASSLNSYTEAFF. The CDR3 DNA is TGTGCCAGCAGCTTGAACAGTTACACTGAAGCTTTCTTT.

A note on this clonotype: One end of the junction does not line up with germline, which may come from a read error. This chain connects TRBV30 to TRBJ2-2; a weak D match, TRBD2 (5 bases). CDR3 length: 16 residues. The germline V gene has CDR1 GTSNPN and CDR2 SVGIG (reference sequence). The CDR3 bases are TGTGCCTGGAGTGTACAAATGGACGTCAACACCGGGGAGCTGCTTTTT. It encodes CAWSVQMDVNTGELLF. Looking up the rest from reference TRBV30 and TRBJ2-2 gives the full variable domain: SQTIHQWPATLVQPVGSPLSLECTVEGTSNPNLYWYRQAAGRGLQLLFYSVGIGQISSEVPQNLSASRPQDRQFILSSKKLLLSDSGFYLCAWSVQMDVNTGELLFGEGSRLTVL.

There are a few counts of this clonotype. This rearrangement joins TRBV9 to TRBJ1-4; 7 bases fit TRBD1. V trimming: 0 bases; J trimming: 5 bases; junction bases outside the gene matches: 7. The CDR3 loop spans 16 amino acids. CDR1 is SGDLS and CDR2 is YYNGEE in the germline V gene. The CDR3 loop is CASSVGRGQLNEKLFF. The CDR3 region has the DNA TGTGCCAGCAGCGTAGGGAGGGGACAGCTAAATGAAAAACTGTTTTTT.

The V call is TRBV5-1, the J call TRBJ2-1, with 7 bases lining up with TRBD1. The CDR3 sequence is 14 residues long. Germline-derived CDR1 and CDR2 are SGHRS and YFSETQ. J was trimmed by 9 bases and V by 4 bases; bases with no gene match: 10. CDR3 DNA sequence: TGCGCCAGCAGCCCAGGACAGGAAATAGGTGAGCAGTTCTTC. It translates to CASSPGQEIGEQFF.

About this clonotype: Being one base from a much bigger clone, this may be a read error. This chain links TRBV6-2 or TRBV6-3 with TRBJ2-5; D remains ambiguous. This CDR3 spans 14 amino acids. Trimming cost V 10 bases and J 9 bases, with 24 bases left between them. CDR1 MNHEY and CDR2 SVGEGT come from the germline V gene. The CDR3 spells CATFRVAGWKAQYF. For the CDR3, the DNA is TGTGCCACCTTCCGAGTCGCCGGGTGGAAGGCCCAGTACTTC.

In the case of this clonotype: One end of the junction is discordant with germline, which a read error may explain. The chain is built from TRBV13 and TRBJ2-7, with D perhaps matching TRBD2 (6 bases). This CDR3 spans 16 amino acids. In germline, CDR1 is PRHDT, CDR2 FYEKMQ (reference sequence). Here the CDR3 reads CASGSFSGESSYEQCF. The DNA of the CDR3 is TGTGCCAGCGGCTCCTTTAGCGGAGAATCCTCCTACGAGCAGTGCTTC.

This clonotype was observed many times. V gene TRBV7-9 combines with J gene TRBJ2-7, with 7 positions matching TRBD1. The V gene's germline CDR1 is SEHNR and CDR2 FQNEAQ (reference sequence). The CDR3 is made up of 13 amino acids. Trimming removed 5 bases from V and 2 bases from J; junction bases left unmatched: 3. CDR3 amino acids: CASSQGVPYEQYF. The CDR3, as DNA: TGTGCCAGCAGCCAGGGGGTTCCCTACGAGCAGTACTTC.

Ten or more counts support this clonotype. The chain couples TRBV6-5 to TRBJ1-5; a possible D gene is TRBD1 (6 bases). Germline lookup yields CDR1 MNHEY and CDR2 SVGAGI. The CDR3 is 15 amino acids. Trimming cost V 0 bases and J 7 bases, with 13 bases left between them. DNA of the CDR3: TGTGCCAGCAGTTACTCGAGGACAGCCATACAGCCCCAGCATTTT. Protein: CASSYSRTAIQPQHF.

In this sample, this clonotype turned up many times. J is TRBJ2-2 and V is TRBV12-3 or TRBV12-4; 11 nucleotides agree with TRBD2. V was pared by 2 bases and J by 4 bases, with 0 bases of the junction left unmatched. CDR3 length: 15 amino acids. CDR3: CASSLTSGGTGELFF. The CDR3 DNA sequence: TGTGCCAGCAGTTTAACTAGCGGGGGCACCGGGGAGCTGTTTTTT.

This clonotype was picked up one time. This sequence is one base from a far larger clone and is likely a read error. CDR3 residues: CASSYSVGQGATRELFF. The CDR3 DNA sequence: TGTGCCAGCAGTTACTCGGTCGGACAGGGGGCCACCAGGGAGCTGTTTTTT. The chain couples TRBV6-6 to TRBJ2-2; 11 bases are shared with TRBD1. Germline CDR1 is MNHNY and CDR2 is SVGAGI (reference sequence). The CDR3 is made up of 17 amino acids.

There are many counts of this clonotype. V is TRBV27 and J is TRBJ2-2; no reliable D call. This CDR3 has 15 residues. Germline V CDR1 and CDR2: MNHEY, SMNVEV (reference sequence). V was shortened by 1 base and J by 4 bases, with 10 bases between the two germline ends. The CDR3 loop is CASSLLMMGTGELFF. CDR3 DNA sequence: TGTGCCAGCAGTTTATTGATGATGGGCACCGGGGAGCTGTTTTTT.

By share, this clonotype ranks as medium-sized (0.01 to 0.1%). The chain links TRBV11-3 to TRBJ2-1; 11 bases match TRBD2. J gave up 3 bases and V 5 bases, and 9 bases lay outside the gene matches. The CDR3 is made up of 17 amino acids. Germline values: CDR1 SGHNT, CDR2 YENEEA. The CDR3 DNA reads TGTGCCAGCAGCAACACACCTAGCGGGAGGAACTACAATGAGCAGTTCTTC. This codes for CASSNTPSGRNYNEQFF. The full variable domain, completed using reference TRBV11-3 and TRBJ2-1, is EAGVVQSPRYKIIEKKQPVAFWCNPISGHNTLYWYLQNLGQGPELLIRYENEEAVDDSQLPKDRFSAERLKGVDSTLKIQPAELGDSAVYLCASSNTPSGRNYNEQFFGPGTRLTVL.

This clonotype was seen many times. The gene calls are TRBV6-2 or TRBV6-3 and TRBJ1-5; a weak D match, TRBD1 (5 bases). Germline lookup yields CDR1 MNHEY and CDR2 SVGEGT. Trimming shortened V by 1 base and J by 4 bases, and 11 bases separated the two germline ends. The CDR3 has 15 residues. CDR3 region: CASSYFEAGNQPQHF. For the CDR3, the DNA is TGTGCCAGCAGTTACTTCGAGGCAGGGAATCAGCCCCAGCATTTT.

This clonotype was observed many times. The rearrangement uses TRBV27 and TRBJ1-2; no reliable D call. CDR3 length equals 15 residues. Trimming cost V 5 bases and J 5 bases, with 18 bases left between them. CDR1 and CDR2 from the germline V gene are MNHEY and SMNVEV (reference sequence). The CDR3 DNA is TGTGCCAGCAGTAGACATCCTTCGCGGGTATATGGCTACACCTTC. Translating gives CASSRHPSRVYGYTF.

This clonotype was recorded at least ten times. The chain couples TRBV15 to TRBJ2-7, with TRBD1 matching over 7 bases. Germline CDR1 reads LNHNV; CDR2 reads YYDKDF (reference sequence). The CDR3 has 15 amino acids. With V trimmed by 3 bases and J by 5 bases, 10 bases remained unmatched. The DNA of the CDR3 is TGTGCCACCAGCAGGAGACAGGGCCAGTCCAACGAGCAGTACTTC. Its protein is CATSRRQGQSNEQYF.

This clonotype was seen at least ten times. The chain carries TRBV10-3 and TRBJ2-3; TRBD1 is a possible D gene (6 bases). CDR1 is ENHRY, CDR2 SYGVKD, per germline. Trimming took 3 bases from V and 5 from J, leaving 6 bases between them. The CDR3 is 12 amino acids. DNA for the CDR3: TGTGCCATCAGTGAAGGGGGAGATACGCAGTATTTT. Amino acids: CAISEGGDTQYF.

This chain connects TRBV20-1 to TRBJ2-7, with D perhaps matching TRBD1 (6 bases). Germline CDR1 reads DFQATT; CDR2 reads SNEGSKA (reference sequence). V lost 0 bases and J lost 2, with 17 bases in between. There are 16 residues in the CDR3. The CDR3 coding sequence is TGCAGTGCTAGAGATTCAGGACAGCTAAAAGCCTACGAGCAGTACTTC. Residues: CSARDSGQLKAYEQYF.

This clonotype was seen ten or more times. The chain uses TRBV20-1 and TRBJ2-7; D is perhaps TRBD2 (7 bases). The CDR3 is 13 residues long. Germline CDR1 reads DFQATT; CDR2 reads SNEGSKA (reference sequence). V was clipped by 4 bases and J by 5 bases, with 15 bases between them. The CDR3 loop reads CSATTGGPNEQYF. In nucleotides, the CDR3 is TGCAGTGCTACGACGGGGGGCCCGAACGAGCAGTACTTC.

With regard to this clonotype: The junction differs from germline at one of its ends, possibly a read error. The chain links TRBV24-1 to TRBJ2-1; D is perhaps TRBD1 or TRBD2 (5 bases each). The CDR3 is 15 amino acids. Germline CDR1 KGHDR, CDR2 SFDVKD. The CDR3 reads CATSDPGDRGDERFF. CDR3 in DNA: TGTGCCACCAGTGACCCAGGCGATAGGGGAGATGAGCGGTTCTTC.

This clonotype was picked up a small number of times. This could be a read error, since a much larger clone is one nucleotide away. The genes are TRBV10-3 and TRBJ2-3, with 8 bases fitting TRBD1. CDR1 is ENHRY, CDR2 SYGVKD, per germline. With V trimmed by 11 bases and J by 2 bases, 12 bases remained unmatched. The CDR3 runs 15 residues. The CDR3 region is CAVIAGQGSTDTQYF. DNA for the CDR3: TGTGCCGTCATCGCCGGACAGGGATCCACAGATACGCAGTATTTT.

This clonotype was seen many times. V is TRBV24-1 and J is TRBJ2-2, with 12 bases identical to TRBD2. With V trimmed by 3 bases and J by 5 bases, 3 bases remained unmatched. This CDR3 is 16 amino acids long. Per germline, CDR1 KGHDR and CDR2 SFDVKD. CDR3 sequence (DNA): TGTGCCACCAGTGATGGACTAGCGGGACTTACCGGGGAGCTGTTTTTT. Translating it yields CATSDGLAGLTGELFF.

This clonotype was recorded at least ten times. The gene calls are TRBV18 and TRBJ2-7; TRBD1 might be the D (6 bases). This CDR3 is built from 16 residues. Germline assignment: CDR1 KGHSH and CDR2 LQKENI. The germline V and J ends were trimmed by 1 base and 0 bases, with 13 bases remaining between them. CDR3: CASSPQAQGASYEQYF. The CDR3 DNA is TGTGCCAGCTCACCACAGGCACAGGGAGCCTCCTACGAGCAGTACTTC.

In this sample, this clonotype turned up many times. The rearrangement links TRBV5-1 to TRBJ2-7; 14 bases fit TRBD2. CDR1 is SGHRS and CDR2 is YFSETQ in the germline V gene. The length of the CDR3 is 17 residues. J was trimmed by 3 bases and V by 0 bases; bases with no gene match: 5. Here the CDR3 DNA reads TGCGCCAGCAGCTTGGCCTCGGGACTAGCGGGAGTCTACGAGCAGTACTTC. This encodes CASSLASGLAGVYEQYF.